This T cell receptor (beta chain) was retrieved from a study of identical twins. V gave up 6 bases and J gave up 3 bases; unmatched junction bases: 11. The CDR3 has 15 residues. cDNA molecules carried unique molecular identifiers, and template switching added a universal primer site. TCRdb redid the calling of the 5' RACE reads with MiXCR, one entry per CDR3 protein. The sample includes hundreds of thousands of distinct CDR3 sequences, roughly 18% of them seen just once. The same data also went into a second study, on T cells expressing NK-cell markers. That study reports: The study found these clonotypes also leading the CD3+CD56-NKG2C+ fraction in a few donors.

The specimen sequenced was PBMCs. This clonotype was obtained from a woman between 18 and 29 years old in good health. The rearrangement uses TRBV12-3 or TRBV12-4 and TRBJ2-7, with 7 nucleotides matching TRBD2. CDR3 region: CASSSRAGIDYEQYF. CDR3 in DNA: TGTGCCAGCAGCTCCAGAGCGGGAATAGACTACGAGCAGTACTTC.